The present T cell receptor beta chain was sequenced within a study of blood T cell repertoires in COVID-19. Turning to the study itself: There were acute and convalescent COVID-19 samples, and they came from the United States, Italy and Spain.

TCRdb's copy holds only in-frame clones and misses some; the assay was immunoSEQ multiplex PCR. This sample has more than 250,000 clones, with roughly 89% found just once. Germline CDR1 is SNHLY and CDR2 is FYNNEI. Trimming took 6 bases from V and 8 from J; bases not matched to a gene: 9. The CDR3 covers 14 residues. The participants were between roughly 18 and 90 years old and came from 24 US areas. Donors were grouped by their self-reported clinical history. Sequencing used PBMCs or T cells enriched from blood (not recorded which). The chain links TRBV2 to TRBJ2-3; 9 bases match TRBD2. The sequence was obtained from a woman aged 35 to 49 who had recovered from COVID-19. The CDR3 is CASRPRTSDGTQYF. DNA for the CDR3: TGTGCCAGCAGGCCCCGGACTAGCGATGGTACGCAGTATTTT.